Below, one T cell receptor (beta chain) is given with its context. The method was immunoSEQ multiplex PCR; TCRdb's version includes in-frame clones alone and lacks a portion of them. The sample lists roughly 330,000 clones, about 90% occurring once. V shed 3 bases and J shed 2 bases, with 7 bases lying between them. The germline V gene has CDR1 SGHAT and CDR2 FQNNGV. The CDR3 consists of 14 residues. This specimen belongs to a study of cytomegalovirus exposure and HLA in healthy donors. This clonotype was sampled from a woman in her twenties or thirties in good health and CMV-seropositive. The specimen sequenced was PBMCs. The chain employs TRBV11-2 and TRBJ2-2, with TRBD2 as a possible D gene (6 bases). The CDR3 here is CASSFSGNTGELFF. CDR3 DNA sequence: TGTGCCAGCAGCTTTAGCGGAAACACCGGGGAGCTGTTTTTT.